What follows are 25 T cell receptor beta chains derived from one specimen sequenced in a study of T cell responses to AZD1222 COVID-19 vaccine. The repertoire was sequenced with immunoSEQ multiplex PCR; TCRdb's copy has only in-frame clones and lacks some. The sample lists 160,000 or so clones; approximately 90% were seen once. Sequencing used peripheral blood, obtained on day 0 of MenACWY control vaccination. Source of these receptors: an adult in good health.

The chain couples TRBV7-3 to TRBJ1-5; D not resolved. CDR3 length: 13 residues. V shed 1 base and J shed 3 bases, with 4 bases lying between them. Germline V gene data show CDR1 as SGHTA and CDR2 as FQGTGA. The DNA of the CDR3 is TGTGCCAGCAGCTTAAGATTCAATCAGCCCCAGCATTTT. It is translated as CASSLRFNQPQHF.

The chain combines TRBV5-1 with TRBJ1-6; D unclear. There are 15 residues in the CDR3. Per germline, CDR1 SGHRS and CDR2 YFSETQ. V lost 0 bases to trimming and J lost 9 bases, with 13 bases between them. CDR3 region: CASSLAMVETSPLHF. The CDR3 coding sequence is TGCGCCAGCAGCTTGGCCATGGTGGAAACTTCACCCCTCCACTTT.

The CDR3 here is CASTAGEAGNTIYF. CDR3 DNA: TGTGCCAGCACCGCAGGGGAGGCAGGAAACACCATATATTTT. The chain links TRBV25-1 to TRBJ1-3; a weak D match, TRBD1 (6 bases). CDR3 length equals 14 residues. Germline V gene data show CDR1 as MGHDK and CDR2 as SYGVNS. Trimming removed 7 bases from V and 4 bases from J, with 14 bases in between.

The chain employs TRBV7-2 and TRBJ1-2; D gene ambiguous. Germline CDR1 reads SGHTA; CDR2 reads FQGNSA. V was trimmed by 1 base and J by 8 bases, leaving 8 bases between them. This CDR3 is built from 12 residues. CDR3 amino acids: CASSLVERGYTF. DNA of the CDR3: TGTGCCAGCAGCTTAGTAGAGCGCGGCTACACCTTC. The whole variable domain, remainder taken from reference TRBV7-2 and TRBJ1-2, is GAGVSQSPSNKVTEKGKDVELRCDPISGHTALYWYRQSLGQGLEFLIYFQGNSAPDKSGLPSDRFSAERTGGSVSTLTIQRTQQEDSAVYLCASSLVERGYTFGSGTRLTVV.

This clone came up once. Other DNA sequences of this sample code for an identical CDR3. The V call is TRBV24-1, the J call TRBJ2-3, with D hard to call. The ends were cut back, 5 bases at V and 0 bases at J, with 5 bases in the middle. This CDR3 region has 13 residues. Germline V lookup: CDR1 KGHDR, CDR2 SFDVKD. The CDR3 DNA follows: TGTGCCACCAGTGTGGGGAGCACAGATACGCAGTATTTT. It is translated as CATSVGSTDTQYF.

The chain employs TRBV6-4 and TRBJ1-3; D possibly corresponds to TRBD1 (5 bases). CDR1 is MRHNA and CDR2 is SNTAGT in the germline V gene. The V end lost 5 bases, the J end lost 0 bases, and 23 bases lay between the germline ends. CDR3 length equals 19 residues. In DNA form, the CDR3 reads TGTGCCAGCAGTCCTTTTCGTTGCAAGGGGACGAGCTCTGGAAACACCATATATTTT. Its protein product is CASSPFRCKGTSSGNTIYF.

The CDR3 bases are TGTGCCAGCACGGCGGTGCGGTTCGAGCAGTACTTC. This sequence encodes CASTAVRFEQYF. J is TRBJ2-7 and V is TRBV6-5; no firm D call. CDR1 and CDR2 from the germline V gene are MNHEY and SVGAGI. V was shortened by 7 bases and J by 6 bases, with 13 bases between the two germline ends. The CDR3 length is 12 residues.

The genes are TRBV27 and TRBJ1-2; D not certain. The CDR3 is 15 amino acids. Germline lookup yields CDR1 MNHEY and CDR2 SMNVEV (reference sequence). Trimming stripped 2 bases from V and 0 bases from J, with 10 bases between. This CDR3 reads CASSLRLETNYGYTF. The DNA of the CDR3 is TGTGCCAGCAGTTTACGATTGGAGACTAACTATGGCTACACCTTC.

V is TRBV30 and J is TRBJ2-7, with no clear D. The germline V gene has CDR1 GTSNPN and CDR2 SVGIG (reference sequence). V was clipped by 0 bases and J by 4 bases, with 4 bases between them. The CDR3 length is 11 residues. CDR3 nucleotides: TGTGCCTGGAGTGTGAGGTACGAGCAGTACTTC. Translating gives CAWSVRYEQYF.

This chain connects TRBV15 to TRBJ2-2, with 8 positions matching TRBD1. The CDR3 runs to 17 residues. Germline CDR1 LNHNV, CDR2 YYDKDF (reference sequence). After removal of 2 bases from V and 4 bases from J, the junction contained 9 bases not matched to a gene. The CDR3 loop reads CATSRKRTGYGTGELFF. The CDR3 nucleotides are TGTGCCACCAGCAGAAAACGGACAGGGTATGGCACCGGGGAGCTGTTTTTT. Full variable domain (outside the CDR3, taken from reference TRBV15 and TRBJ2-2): DAMVIQNPRYQVTQFGKPVTLSCSQTLNHNVMYWYQQKSSQAPKLLFHYYDKDFNNEADTPDNFQSRRPNTSFCFLDIRSPGLGDTAMYLCATSRKRTGYGTGELFFGEGSRLTVL.

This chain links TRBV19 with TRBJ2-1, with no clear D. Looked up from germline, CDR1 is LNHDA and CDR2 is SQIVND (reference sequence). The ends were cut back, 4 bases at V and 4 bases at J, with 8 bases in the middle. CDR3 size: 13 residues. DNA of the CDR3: TGTGCCAGTAGTAGTACAGAATACAATGAGCAGTTCTTC. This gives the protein CASSSTEYNEQFF.

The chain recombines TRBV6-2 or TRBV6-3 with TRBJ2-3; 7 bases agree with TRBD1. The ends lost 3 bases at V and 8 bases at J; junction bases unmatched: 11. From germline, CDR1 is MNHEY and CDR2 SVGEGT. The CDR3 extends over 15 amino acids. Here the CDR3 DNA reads TGTGCCAGCAGTTATCCGGGACAGACATTTTTTACGCAGTATTTT. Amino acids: CASSYPGQTFFTQYF.

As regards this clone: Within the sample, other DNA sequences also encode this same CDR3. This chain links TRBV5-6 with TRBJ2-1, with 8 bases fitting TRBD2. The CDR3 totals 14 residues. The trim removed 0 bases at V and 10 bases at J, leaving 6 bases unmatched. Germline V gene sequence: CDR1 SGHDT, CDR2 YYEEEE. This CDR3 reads CASSLGLAGGEQFF. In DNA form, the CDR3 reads TGTGCCAGCAGCTTGGGGCTAGCGGGTGGGGAGCAGTTCTTC.

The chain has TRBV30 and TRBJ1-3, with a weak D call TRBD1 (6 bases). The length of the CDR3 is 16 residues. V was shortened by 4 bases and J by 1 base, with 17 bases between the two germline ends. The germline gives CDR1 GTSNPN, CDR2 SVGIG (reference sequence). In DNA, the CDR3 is TGTGCCTGGACCCCGGTTGGAGGGGGGTCTGGAAACACCATATATTTT. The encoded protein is CAWTPVGGGSGNTIYF.

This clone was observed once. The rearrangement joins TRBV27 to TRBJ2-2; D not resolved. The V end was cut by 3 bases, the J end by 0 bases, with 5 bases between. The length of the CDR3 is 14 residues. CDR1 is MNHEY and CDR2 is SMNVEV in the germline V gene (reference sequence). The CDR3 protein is CASSFRANTGELFF. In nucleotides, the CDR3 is TGTGCCAGCAGTTTTCGGGCGAACACCGGGGAGCTGTTTTTT.

The CDR3 coding sequence is TGTGCCAGCAGCTTGGGTGGAAGGACCAACTACGAGCAGTACTTC. Translated: CASSLGGRTNYEQYF. This sequence joins TRBV5-6 and TRBJ2-7; no clear D gene. This CDR3 region has 15 residues. V gave up 0 bases and J gave up 3 bases, with 13 bases separating them. CDR1 SGHDT and CDR2 YYEEEE come from the germline V gene. Supplemented by reference TRBV5-6 and TRBJ2-7, the full variable domain reads DAGVTQSPTHLIKTRGQQVTLRCSPKSGHDTVSWYQQALGQGPQFIFQYYEEEERQRGNFPDRFSGHQFPNYSSELNVNALLLGDSALYLCASSLGGRTNYEQYFGPGTRLTVT.

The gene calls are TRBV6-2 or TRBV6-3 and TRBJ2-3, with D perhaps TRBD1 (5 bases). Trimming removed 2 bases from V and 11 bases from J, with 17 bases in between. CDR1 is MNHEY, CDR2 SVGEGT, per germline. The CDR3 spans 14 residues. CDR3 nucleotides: TGTGCCAGCAGTTACGGGGCGGACCCCTTAGGGCAGTATTTT. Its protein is CASSYGADPLGQYF.

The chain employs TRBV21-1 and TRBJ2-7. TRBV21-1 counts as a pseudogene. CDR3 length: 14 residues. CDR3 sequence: CASSKCIGSYEQYF. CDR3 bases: TGTGCCAGCAGCAAATGTATAGGCTCCTACGAGCAGTACTTC.

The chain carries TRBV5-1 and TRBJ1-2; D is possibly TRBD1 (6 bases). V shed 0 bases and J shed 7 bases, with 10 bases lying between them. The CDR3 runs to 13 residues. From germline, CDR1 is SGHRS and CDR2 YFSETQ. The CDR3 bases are TGCGCCAGCAGCTTGGCCTGGACAGTTGGCTACACCTTC. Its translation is CASSLAWTVGYTF.

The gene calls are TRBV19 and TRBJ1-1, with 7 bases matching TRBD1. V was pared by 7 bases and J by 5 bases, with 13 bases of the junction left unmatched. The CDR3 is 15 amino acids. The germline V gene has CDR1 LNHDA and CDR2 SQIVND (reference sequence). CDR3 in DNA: TGTGCCAGTATTCAAGACAGGGTAAGGAGGACTGAAGCTTTCTTT. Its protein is CASIQDRVRRTEAFF.

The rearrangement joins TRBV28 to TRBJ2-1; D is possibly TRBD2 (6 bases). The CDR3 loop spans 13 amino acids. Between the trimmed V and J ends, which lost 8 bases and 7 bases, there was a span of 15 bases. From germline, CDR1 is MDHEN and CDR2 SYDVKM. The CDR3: CASAGTSGNEQFF. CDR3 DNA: TGTGCCAGCGCCGGGACTTCGGGGAATGAGCAGTTCTTC.

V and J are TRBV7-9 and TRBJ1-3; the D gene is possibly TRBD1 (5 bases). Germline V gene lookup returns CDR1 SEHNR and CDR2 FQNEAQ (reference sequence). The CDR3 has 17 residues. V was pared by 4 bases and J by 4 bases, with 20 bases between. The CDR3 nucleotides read TGTGCCAGCAGCTCCCAACTTTCGGAGGGGTACGGAAACACCATATATTTT. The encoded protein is CASSSQLSEGYGNTIYF.

The CDR3 DNA follows: TGTGCCAGCAGTTTGGCAGGAGTGAAGGAAAAACTGTTTTTT. This translates into CASSLAGVKEKLFF. The chain uses TRBV28 and TRBJ1-4, with D hard to call. The CDR3 spans 14 residues. Trimming shortened V by 3 bases and J by 8 bases, and 13 bases separated the two germline ends. The V gene's germline CDR1 is MDHEN and CDR2 SYDVKM.

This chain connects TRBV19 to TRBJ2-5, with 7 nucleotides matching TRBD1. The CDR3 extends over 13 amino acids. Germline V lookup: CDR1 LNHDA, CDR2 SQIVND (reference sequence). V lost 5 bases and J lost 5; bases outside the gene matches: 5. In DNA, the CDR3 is TGTGCCAGTAGTTTGAACAGGGGTGAGACCCAGTACTTC. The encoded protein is CASSLNRGETQYF.

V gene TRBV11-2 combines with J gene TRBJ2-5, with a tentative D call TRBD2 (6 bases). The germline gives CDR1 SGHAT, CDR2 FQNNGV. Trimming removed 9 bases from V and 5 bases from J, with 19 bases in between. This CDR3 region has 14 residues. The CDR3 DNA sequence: TGTGCCAGTAAACGCGGGACCTCTGTGGAGACCCAGTACTTC. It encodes CASKRGTSVETQYF.